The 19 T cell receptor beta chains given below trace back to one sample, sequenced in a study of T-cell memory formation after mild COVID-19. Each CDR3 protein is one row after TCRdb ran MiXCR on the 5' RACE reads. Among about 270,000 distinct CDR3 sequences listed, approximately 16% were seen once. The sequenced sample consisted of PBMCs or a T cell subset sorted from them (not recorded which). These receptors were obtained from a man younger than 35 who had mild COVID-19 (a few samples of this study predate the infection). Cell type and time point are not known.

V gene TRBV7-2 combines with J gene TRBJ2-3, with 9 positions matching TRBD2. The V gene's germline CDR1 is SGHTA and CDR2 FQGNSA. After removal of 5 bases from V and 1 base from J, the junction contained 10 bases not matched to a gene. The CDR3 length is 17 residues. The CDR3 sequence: CASSHRRGGAGTDTQYF. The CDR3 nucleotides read TGTGCCAGCAGCCACAGGCGGGGGGGCGCAGGCACAGATACGCAGTATTTT.

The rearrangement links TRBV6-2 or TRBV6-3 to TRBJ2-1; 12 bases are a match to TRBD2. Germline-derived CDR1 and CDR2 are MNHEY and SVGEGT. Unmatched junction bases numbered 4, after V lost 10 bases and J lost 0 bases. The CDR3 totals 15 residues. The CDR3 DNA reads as TGTGCCAAGACTAGCGGGGGTATCTCCTACAATGAGCAGTTCTTC. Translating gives CAKTSGGISYNEQFF.

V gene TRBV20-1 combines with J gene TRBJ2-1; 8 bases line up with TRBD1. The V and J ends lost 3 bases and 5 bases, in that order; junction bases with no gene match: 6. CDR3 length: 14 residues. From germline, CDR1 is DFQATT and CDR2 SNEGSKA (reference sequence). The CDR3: CSASQGAGNNEQFF. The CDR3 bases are TGCAGTGCTAGCCAGGGGGCCGGGAACAATGAGCAGTTCTTC.

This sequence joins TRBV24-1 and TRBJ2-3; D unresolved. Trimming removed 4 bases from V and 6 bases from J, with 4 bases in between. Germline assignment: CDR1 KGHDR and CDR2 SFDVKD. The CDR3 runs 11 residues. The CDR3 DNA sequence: TGTGCCACCAGTGAAAAGGATACGCAGTATTTT. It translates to CATSEKDTQYF.

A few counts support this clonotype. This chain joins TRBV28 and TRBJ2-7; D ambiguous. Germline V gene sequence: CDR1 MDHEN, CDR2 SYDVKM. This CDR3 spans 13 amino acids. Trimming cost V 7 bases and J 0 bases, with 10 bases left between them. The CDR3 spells CASTDHSSYEQYF. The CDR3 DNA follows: TGTGCCAGCACCGACCACTCCTCCTACGAGCAGTACTTC.

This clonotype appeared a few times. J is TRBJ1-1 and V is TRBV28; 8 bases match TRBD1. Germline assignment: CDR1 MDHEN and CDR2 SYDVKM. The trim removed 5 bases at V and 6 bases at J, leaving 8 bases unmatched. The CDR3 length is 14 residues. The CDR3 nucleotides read TGTGCCAGCAGTGCGACAGGGGAATGGTCTGAAGCTTTCTTT. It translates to CASSATGEWSEAFF. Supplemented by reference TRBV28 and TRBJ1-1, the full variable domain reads DVKVTQSSRYLVKRTGEKVFLECVQDMDHENMFWYRQDPGLGLRLIYFSYDVKMKEKGDIPEGYSVSREKKERFSLILESASTNQTSMYLCASSATGEWSEAFFGQGTRLTVV.

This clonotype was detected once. CDR3 protein: CSARSPNEKLFF. For the CDR3, the DNA is TGCAGTGCGAGAAGCCCTAATGAAAAACTGTTTTTT. The V and J genes are TRBV20-1 and TRBJ1-4; D gene uncertain. Germline CDR1 DFQATT, CDR2 SNEGSKA (reference sequence). This CDR3 spans 12 amino acids. V was cut by 6 bases and J by 3 bases, with 8 bases left in between.

CDR3: CASSQDRQGWEQYF. CDR3 coding DNA: TGTGCCAGCAGCCAAGATCGACAGGGGTGGGAGCAGTACTTC. J is TRBJ2-7 and V is TRBV3-1; 8 nucleotides line up with TRBD1. The CDR3 extends over 14 amino acids. V lost 0 bases, J lost 7 bases, and 5 bases stayed unmatched. CDR1 and CDR2 from the germline V gene are LGHDT and YNNKEL (reference sequence).

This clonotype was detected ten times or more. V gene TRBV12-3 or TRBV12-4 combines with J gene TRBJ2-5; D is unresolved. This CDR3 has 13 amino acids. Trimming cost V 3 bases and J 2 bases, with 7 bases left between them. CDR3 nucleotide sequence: TGTGCCAGCAGTTTTACCGATCAAGAGACCCAGTACTTC. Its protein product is CASSFTDQETQYF.

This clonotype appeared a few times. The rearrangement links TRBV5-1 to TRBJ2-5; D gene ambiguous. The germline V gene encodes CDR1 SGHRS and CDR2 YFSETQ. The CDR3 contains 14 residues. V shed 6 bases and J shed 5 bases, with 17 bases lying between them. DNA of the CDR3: TGCGCCAGCACCCCGCGTGGGCAGCTGGAGACCCAGTACTTC. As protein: CASTPRGQLETQYF.

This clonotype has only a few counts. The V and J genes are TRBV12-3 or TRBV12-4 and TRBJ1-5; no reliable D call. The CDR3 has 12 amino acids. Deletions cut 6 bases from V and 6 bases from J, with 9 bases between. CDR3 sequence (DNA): TGTGCCAGCAGCCCCCGCGGTCAGCCCCAGCATTTT. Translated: CASSPRGQPQHF.

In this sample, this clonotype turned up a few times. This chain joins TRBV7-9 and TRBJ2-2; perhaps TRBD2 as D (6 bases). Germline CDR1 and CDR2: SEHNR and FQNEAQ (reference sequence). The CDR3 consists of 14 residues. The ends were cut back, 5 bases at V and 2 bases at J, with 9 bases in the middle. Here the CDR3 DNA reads TGTGCCAGCAGCGATGGACTAAACACCGGGGAGCTGTTTTTT. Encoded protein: CASSDGLNTGELFF.

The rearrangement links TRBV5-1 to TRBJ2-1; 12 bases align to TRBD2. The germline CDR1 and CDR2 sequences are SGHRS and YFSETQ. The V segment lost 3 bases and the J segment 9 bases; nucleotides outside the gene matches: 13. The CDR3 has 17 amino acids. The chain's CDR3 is CASSYPSGGAVVGEQFF. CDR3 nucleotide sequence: TGCGCCAGCAGCTACCCTAGCGGGGGGGCCGTGGTCGGTGAGCAGTTCTTC.

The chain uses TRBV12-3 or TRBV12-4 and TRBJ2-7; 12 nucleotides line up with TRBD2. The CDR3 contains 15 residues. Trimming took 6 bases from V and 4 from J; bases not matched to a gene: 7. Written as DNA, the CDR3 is TGTGCCAGCAGCCTGACTAGCGGGGGTGATTACGAGCAGTACGTC. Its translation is CASSLTSGGDYEQYV.

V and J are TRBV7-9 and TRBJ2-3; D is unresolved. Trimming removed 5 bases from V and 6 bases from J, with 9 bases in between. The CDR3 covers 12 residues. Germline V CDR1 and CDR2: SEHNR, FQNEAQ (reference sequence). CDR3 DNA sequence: TGTGCCAGCAGCCCCCGATCGGATACGCAGTATTTT. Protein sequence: CASSPRSDTQYF.

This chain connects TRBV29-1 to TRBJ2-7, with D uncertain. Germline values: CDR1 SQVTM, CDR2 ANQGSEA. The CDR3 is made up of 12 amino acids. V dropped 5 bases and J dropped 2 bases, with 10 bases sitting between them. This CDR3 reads CSVRLSPYEQYF. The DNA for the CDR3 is TGCAGCGTTAGGTTGAGTCCCTACGAGCAGTACTTC.

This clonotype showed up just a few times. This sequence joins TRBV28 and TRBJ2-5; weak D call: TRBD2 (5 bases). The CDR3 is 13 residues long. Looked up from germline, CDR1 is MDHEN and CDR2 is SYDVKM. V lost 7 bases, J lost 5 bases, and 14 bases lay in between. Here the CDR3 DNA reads TGTGCCAGCATCGCCCGCCCGGGGGAGACCCAGTACTTC. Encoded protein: CASIARPGETQYF.

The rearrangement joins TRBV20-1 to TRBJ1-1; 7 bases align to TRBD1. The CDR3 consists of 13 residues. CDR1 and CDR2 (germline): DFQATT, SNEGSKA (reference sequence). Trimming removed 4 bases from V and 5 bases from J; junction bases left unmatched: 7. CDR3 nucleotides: TGCAGTGCTACCCGACAGGGCAGGACTGAAGCTTTCTTT. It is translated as CSATRQGRTEAFF.

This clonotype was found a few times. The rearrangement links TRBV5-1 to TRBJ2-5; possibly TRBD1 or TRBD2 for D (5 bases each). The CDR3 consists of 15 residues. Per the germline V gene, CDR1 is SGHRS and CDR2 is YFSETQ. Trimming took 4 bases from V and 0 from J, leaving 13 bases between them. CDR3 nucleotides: TGCGCCAGCAGCCCCGGGACCCACCACCAAGAGACCCAGTACTTC. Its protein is CASSPGTHHQETQYF. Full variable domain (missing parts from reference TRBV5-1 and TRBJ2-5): KAGVTQTPRYLIKTRGQQVTLSCSPISGHRSVSWYQQTPGQGLQFLFEYFSETQRNKGNFPGRFSGRQFSNSRSEMNVSTLELGDSALYLCASSPGTHHQETQYFGPGTRLLVL.